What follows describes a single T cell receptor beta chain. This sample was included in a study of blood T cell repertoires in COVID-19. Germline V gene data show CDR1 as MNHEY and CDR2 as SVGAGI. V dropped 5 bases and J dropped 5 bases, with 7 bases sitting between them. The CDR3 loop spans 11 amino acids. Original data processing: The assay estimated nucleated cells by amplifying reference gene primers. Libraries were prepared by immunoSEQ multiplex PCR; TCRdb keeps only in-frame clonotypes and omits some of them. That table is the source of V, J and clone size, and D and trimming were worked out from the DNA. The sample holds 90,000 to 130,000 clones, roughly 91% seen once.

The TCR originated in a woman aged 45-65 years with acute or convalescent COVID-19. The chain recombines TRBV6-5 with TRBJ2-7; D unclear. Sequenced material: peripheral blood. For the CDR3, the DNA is TGTGCCAGCAGTCGCGGAGACGAGCAGTACTTC. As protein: CASSRGDEQYF.